This T cell receptor (beta chain) stems from a study of blood T cell repertoires in COVID-19. With regard to this clone: Within the sample, other DNA sequences also encode this same CDR3.

TCRdb's copy holds only in-frame clones and misses some; the assay was immunoSEQ multiplex PCR. Of a few hundred thousand clones in the sample, about 91% were seen once. V was trimmed by 0 bases and J by 2 bases, leaving 8 bases between them. CDR3 length: 14 amino acids. CDR1 and CDR2 (germline): GTSNPN, SVGIG (reference sequence). The sample comprised peripheral blood. The chain is built from TRBV30 and TRBJ1-3, with D hard to call. The TCR was taken from a woman younger than 45 with COVID-19, enrolled during active disease. The CDR3 here is CAWSVGTAGNTIYF. The CDR3 DNA follows: TGTGCCTGGAGTGTAGGAACAGCTGGAAACACCATATATTTT.